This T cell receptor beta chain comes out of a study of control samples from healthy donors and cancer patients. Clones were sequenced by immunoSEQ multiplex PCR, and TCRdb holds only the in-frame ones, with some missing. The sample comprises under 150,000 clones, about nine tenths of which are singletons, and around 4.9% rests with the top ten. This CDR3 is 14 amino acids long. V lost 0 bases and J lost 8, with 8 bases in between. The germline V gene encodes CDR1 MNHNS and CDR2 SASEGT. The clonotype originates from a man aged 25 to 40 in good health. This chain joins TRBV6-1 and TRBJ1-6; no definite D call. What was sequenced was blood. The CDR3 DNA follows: TGTGCCAGCAGTGAAGCCCCCGGGGATTCACCCCTCCACTTT. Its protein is CASSEAPGDSPLHF.